This T cell receptor beta chain was recorded in a study of T-cell reconstitution after alpha-beta-depleted transplantation in children. The authors prepared the TCRbeta library with unique molecular identifiers. Each CDR3 protein gets one entry after TCRdb re-called the PCR reads with MiXCR. The sample holds 170,000 or so distinct CDR3 sequences, less than 8% seen once. This clonotype appeared many times. CDR1 is SQVTM and CDR2 is ANQGSEA in the germline V gene. CDR3 length: 14 residues. V was trimmed by 4 bases and J by 5 bases, leaving 17 bases between them. The sequences come from PBMCs from the stem cell graft donor, collected from the stem cell graft. This clonotype was obtained from a human donor who donated a stem cell graft to a child with Wiskott-Aldrich syndrome. The V call is TRBV29-1, the J call TRBJ2-5, with TRBD1 as a possible D gene (5 bases). CDR3 in DNA: TGCAGCGTTGCGTCGACAGCCTCCGGGGAGACCCAGTACTTC. Protein: CSVASTASGETQYF.